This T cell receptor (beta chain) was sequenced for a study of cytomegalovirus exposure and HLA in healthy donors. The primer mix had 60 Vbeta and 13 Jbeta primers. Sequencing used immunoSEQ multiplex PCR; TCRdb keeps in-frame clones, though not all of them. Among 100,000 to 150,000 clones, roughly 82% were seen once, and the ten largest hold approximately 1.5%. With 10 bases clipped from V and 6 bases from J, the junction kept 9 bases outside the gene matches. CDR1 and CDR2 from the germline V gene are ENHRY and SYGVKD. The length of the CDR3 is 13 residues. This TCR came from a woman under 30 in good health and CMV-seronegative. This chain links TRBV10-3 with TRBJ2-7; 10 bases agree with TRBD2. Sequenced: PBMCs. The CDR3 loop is CATSSGSRSEQYF. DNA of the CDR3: TGTGCCACTTCTAGCGGGAGCCGATCCGAGCAGTACTTC.